This T cell receptor beta chain was recorded in a study of early stage breast cancer tumors. Study background: About 80% of the 16 invasive tumors were ER+, PR+ and HER2-.

Study-wide findings and caveats: Tumors had approximately 2.7-fold higher T cell density and higher clonality than adjacent normal breast tissue. Functional markers like CD4, CD8 and FOXP3 were missed in bulk sequencing. Enriched TCRB sequences shared across patients were mostly commonly generated sequences.

Germline lookup yields CDR1 SGHDN and CDR2 FVKESK. CDR3 length equals 17 residues. Germline trimming cut 4 bases from V and 2 bases from J; bases unmatched to any gene: 5. This table comes from immunoSEQ multiplex PCR, and its TCRdb copy is limited to in-frame clones, with some not included. The sample contains fewer than 75,000 clones, around three quarters of which appear only once. Regarding this clone: Antigen unknown.

The genes are TRBV14 and TRBJ2-7, with 16 positions matching TRBD2. The sequenced sample was blood. This receptor was taken from a person younger than 45 with breast cancer. CDR3 sequence reads: CASSRGLAGGPPYEQYF. CDR3 DNA sequence: TGTGCCAGCAGCCGGGGACTAGCGGGAGGGCCTCCCTACGAGCAGTACTTC.